This T cell receptor beta chain was sequenced during a study of beta chain features in type 1 diabetes. Germline CDR1 SGHDT, CDR2 YYEEEE. This CDR3 has 15 amino acids. With V trimmed by 3 bases and J by 4 bases, 4 bases remained unmatched. The study reverse transcribed the entire isolated RNA, so it sequenced expressed TCRB transcripts. Sequenced naive, central memory and regulatory T cell samples produced an average of roughly 3.9 million reads. Clones were sequenced by immunoSEQ multiplex PCR, and TCRdb holds only the in-frame ones, with some missing. The table has 600,000 to 700,000 clones, roughly 12% seen once; the top ten hold 0.09% to 0.15%. Regarding the study as a whole: TCRB CDR3s from Type 1 diabetes patients were moderately but significantly shorter in all four CD4+ subsets.

This clone was recorded a few times. Its antigen is still unknown. The sequence derives from a man aged 25 to 45 with type 1 diabetes. Sequences were obtained from naive CD4+ T cells from blood. The V and J genes are TRBV5-6 and TRBJ2-1, with 10 bases that match TRBD1. The CDR3 sequence is CASSSTGGSYNEQFF. The CDR3 bases are TGTGCCAGCAGCTCGACAGGGGGCTCGTACAATGAGCAGTTCTTC.